The 19 T cell receptor beta chains reported below all come from one sample, sequenced in a study of blood T cell repertoires in COVID-19 (TCRdb year 2020). Library preparation was by the immunoSEQ multiplex PCR assay. TCRdb limited this immuneACCESS table to in-frame rearrangements with V and J called. A share of clones is missing; checked studies link under half to unresolved V genes, and the rest is unexplained. Within this sample are around 150,000 clones, with approximately 83% of them counted one time only. The ten biggest clones cover 10% to 15% of the sample. Sequencing used PBMCs or T cells enriched from blood (not recorded which). All receptors derive from an older woman who had recovered from COVID-19.

The chain uses TRBV20-1 and TRBJ1-2; TRBD1 agrees at 7 bases. V lost 3 bases and J lost 4; bases outside the gene matches: 11. The CDR3 is 15 amino acids. The germline V gene has CDR1 DFQATT and CDR2 SNEGSKA (reference sequence). The CDR3 here is CSASELTGMGYGYTF. The CDR3 DNA is TGCAGTGCTAGTGAGTTGACAGGGATGGGCTATGGCTACACCTTC.

This CDR3 is CASKPGQGGVNTEAFF. The CDR3 DNA is TGTGCCAGCAAGCCGGGACAGGGAGGAGTGAACACTGAAGCTTTCTTT. This chain links TRBV2 with TRBJ1-1; TRBD1 aligns across 9 bases. With V trimmed by 7 bases and J by 0 bases, 9 bases remained unmatched. The CDR3 has 16 residues. The germline V gene has CDR1 SNHLY and CDR2 FYNNEI.

This chain connects TRBV7-2 to TRBJ2-3, with D possibly matching TRBD2 (7 bases). The CDR3 is 16 amino acids. Germline loops: CDR1 SGHTA, CDR2 FQGNSA. Between the trimmed V and J ends, which lost 1 base and 5 bases, there was a span of 16 bases. DNA for the CDR3: TGTGCCAGCAGCTTAGGGTGGGGGGGCCCCCGAGATACGCAGTATTTT. It translates to CASSLGWGGPRDTQYF. The entire variable domain, with the rest obtained from reference TRBV7-2 and TRBJ2-3, is as follows: GAGVSQSPSNKVTEKGKDVELRCDPISGHTALYWYRQSLGQGLEFLIYFQGNSAPDKSGLPSDRFSAERTGGSVSTLTIQRTQQEDSAVYLCASSLGWGGPRDTQYFGPGTRLTVL.

The V call is TRBV11-2, the J call TRBJ2-3, with 11 bases matching TRBD2. The CDR3 length is 16 residues. The V gene end was trimmed by 2 bases and the J gene end by 2 bases; junction bases not matched to a gene: 3. The germline V gene has CDR1 SGHAT and CDR2 FQNNGV. CDR3 coding DNA: TGTGCCAGCAGCTTACTAGCGGGAGGCTTCACAGATACGCAGTATTTT. This translates into CASSLLAGGFTDTQYF.

This clone was recorded once. V usage is TRBV2 and J usage is TRBJ1-4; 10 bases are a match to TRBD1. This CDR3 is built from 14 residues. Trimming cost V 5 bases and J 7 bases; bases outside gene matches: 4. The V gene's germline CDR1 is SNHLY and CDR2 FYNNEI. The CDR3 region is CASSRTGGLEKLFF. In nucleotides, the CDR3 is TGTGCCAGCAGTAGGACAGGGGGTCTTGAAAAACTGTTTTTT. The full variable domain, in which reference TRBV2 and TRBJ1-4 provide the parts outside the CDR3, is EPEVTQTPSHQVTQMGQEVILRCVPISNHLYFYWYRQILGQKVEFLVSFYNNEISEKSEIFDDQFSVERPDGSNFTLKIRSTKLEDSAMYFCASSRTGGLEKLFFGSGTQLSVL.

The gene calls are TRBV6-2 or TRBV6-3 and TRBJ1-2; D is possibly TRBD1 (6 bases). The V gene lost 4 bases and the J gene lost 8 bases, with 17 bases spanning the gap. The germline V gene has CDR1 MNHEY and CDR2 SVGEGT. The CDR3 loop spans 14 amino acids. In DNA, the CDR3 is TGTGCCAGCAGTTTGGCAGGGGCGAATGGCGGCTACACCTTC. Its translation: CASSLAGANGGYTF.

V is TRBV9 and J is TRBJ1-4; no firm D call. CDR3 length: 18 residues. V was pared by 4 bases and J by 2 bases, with 21 bases between. Germline V gene sequence: CDR1 SGDLS, CDR2 YYNGEE. DNA of the CDR3: TGTGCCAGCAGCCCCCAAGGAGGCTCGCAGATTACTAATGAAAAACTGTTTTTT. Translated, it gives CASSPQGGSQITNEKLFF. Based on the CDR3 plus reference TRBV9 and TRBJ1-4, the full variable domain is DSGVTQTPKHLITATGQRVTLRCSPRSGDLSVYWYQQSLDQGLQFLIQYYNGEERAKGNILERFSAQQFPDLHSELNLSSLELGDSALYFCASSPQGGSQITNEKLFFGSGTQLSVL.

This chain joins TRBV21-1 and TRBJ2-7; TRBD1, as called in the table, went unchecked against the DNA. TRBV21-1 is deemed a pseudogene. The CDR3 consists of 10 residues. CDR3 bases: TGTGCCAGCAGCAAGGCCGAGCAGTACTTC. Amino acid sequence: CASSKAEQYF.

The chain employs TRBV29-1 and TRBJ2-5; 9 nucleotides match TRBD1. V lost 6 bases and J lost 5; bases outside the gene matches: 10. Germline lookup yields CDR1 SQVTM and CDR2 ANQGSEA. There are 14 residues in the CDR3. The CDR3 loop reads CSVNPDRGRETQYF. CDR3 nucleotides: TGCAGCGTAAACCCGGACAGGGGTAGGGAGACCCAGTACTTC.

The chain employs TRBV18 and TRBJ2-7; D possibly corresponds to TRBD2 (5 bases). The germline V and J ends were trimmed by 3 bases and 7 bases, with 13 bases remaining between them. This CDR3 is built from 13 residues. Germline V CDR1 and CDR2: KGHSH, LQKENI. This chain's CDR3 is CASSPQVAREQYF. The CDR3 DNA follows: TGTGCCAGCTCACCTCAAGTAGCGAGGGAGCAGTACTTC.

The chain has TRBV12-5 and TRBJ2-1, with 9 bases fitting TRBD1. CDR1 and CDR2 (germline): LGHNT, FRNRAP. V lost 2 bases, J lost 8 bases, and 13 bases stayed unmatched. The CDR3 runs to 17 residues. DNA for the CDR3: TGTGCTAGTGGTTTGCCCCCCGGGACAGGGAAAATCCATGAGCAGTTCTTC. Translated, it gives CASGLPPGTGKIHEQFF.

The V gene is TRBV2, the J gene TRBJ1-1; 8 bases fit TRBD1. The V gene's germline CDR1 is SNHLY and CDR2 FYNNEI. Trimming at V came to 4 bases and at J to 4 bases, leaving 8 bases not matched to a gene. CDR3 length: 15 amino acids. The CDR3 region is CASSALTGVVTEAFF. In DNA form, the CDR3 reads TGTGCCAGCAGTGCCCTGACAGGGGTGGTCACTGAAGCTTTCTTT.

The CDR3 is CASSSQRSYEQYF. In DNA, the CDR3 is TGTGCCAGCAGTTCACAGCGGTCCTACGAGCAGTACTTC. This sequence joins TRBV12-3 or TRBV12-4 and TRBJ2-7; D is possibly TRBD2 (5 bases). V was trimmed by 4 bases and J by 1 base, leaving 8 bases between them. The CDR3 spans 13 residues.

V is TRBV27 and J is TRBJ1-1, with 7 bases fitting TRBD1. The CDR3 runs 15 residues. The junction had 9 bases not matched to a gene; V was cut back by 6 bases and J by 2 bases. The germline CDR1 and CDR2 sequences are MNHEY and SMNVEV (reference sequence). CDR3 coding DNA: TGTGCCAGCAGCCCCAGGGGGTCAGCCAACACTGAAGCTTTCTTT. It is translated as CASSPRGSANTEAFF.

V gene TRBV5-1 combines with J gene TRBJ2-1; 8 bases line up with TRBD1. V trimming: 1 base; J trimming: 0 bases; junction bases outside the gene matches: 3. Germline V gene sequence: CDR1 SGHRS, CDR2 YFSETQ. This CDR3 contains 16 residues. The CDR3 loop is CASSLKQGASYNEQFF. CDR3 DNA sequence: TGCGCCAGCAGCTTGAAGCAGGGGGCCTCCTACAATGAGCAGTTCTTC.

The V and J genes are TRBV2 and TRBJ2-7, with 8 bases aligning to TRBD1. V lost 7 bases, J lost 3 bases, and 8 bases stayed unmatched. CDR3 length equals 14 residues. The germline V gene has CDR1 SNHLY and CDR2 FYNNEI. CDR3 amino acids: CASKRTGTFYEQYF. The CDR3 nucleotides read TGTGCCAGCAAACGGACAGGGACCTTCTACGAGCAGTACTTC.

The gene calls are TRBV6-5 and TRBJ2-7, with unresolved D. With 6 bases removed from V and 6 bases from J, the gap between germline ends came to 12 bases. The germline CDR1 and CDR2 sequences are MNHEY and SVGAGI. The CDR3 is made up of 12 amino acids. CDR3 nucleotide sequence: TGTGCCAGCAGCCACCGTAGAGGCGAGCAGTACTTC. Translation gives CASSHRRGEQYF.

This clone was observed once. This same CDR3 is encoded by further DNA sequences in the sample. J is TRBJ1-1 and V is TRBV18; D possibly corresponds to TRBD1 (6 bases). Germline lookup yields CDR1 KGHSH and CDR2 LQKENI. CDR3 length equals 15 residues. The V gene lost 3 bases and the J gene lost 5 bases, with 16 bases spanning the gap. CDR3 residues: CASSPSGGRGTEAFF. CDR3 DNA sequence: TGTGCCAGCTCACCCTCGGGAGGGAGGGGGACTGAAGCTTTCTTT.

The genes are TRBV24-1 and TRBJ2-3, with 10 bases aligning to TRBD1. Germline V lookup: CDR1 KGHDR, CDR2 SFDVKD. The V and J ends lost 6 bases and 0 bases, in that order; junction bases with no gene match: 8. CDR3 length: 17 residues. This CDR3 is CATSPTAGQGSTDTQYF. Here the CDR3 DNA reads TGTGCCACCAGTCCGACGGCGGGACAGGGGAGCACAGATACGCAGTATTTT.